What follows are 9 T cell receptor beta chains derived from one specimen sequenced in a study of T cells in Graves' hyperthyroidism and ophthalmopathy. TCR beta CDR3 regions were amplified from RNA. The HTBI primer set drove a first-round RT-PCR of the TCR CDR3. Each CDR3 protein is one row after TCRdb ran MiXCR on the multiplex PCR reads. This table holds about 540,000 distinct CDR3 sequences, 46% found once. The sample was peripheral blood or thyroid tissue (not recorded which). Receptors originate from a woman aged 18 to 35 with Graves' hyperthyroidism.

Remarks on this clonotype: A much larger clonotype is one base distant, so this may be a read error. The chain carries TRBV7-2 and TRBJ1-1, with D hard to call. CDR3 length equals 13 residues. Trimming shortened V by 5 bases and J by 4 bases, and 11 bases separated the two germline ends. Germline CDR1 SGHTA, CDR2 FQGNSA. The CDR3: CASSDGPSTEAFF. CDR3 nucleotides: TGTGCCAGCAGCGACGGGCCGAGCACTGAAGCTTTCTTT.

This clonotype was observed at least ten times. This chain links TRBV15 with TRBJ1-5, with no clear D. The CDR3 has 10 residues. CDR1 LNHNV and CDR2 YYDKDF come from the germline V gene (reference sequence). The CDR3 DNA sequence: TGTCCGCAGCGGAATCAGCCCCAGCATTTT. Translating it yields CPQRNQPQHF.

There are many counts of this clonotype. V and J are TRBV7-2 and TRBJ1-2; D unclear. Trimming took off 3 bases at V and 8 bases at J, with 7 bases between the two ends. The CDR3 is made up of 11 amino acids. Germline V lookup: CDR1 SGHTA, CDR2 FQGNSA. The CDR3 loop is CASSLAGGYTF. CDR3 nucleotides: TGTGCCAGCAGCTTGGCCGGAGGCTACACCTTC.

The chain couples TRBV29-1 to TRBJ2-7; possible D gene TRBD2, 6 bases. Trimming removed 7 bases from V and 6 bases from J, with 10 bases in between. Germline CDR1 SQVTM, CDR2 ANQGSEA. The CDR3 runs to 10 residues. CDR3 sequence: CSGRAGEQYF. The CDR3, as DNA: TGCAGCGGGAGGGCCGGCGAGCAGTACTTC.

The chain recombines TRBV24-1 with TRBJ1-1; 10 nucleotides line up with TRBD1. The CDR3 consists of 15 residues. V trimming: 11 bases; J trimming: 4 bases; junction bases outside the gene matches: 12. The germline V gene encodes CDR1 KGHDR and CDR2 SFDVKD. The CDR3 loop is CASRGQGTGATEAFF. CDR3 in DNA: TGTGCCAGCAGGGGACAGGGGACTGGCGCCACTGAAGCTTTCTTT.

The CDR3 is CAISEWGAATDTQYF. CDR3 in DNA: TGTGCCATCAGTGAGTGGGGTGCGGCGACAGATACGCAGTATTTT. The genes are TRBV10-3 and TRBJ2-3; D not certain. Between the trimmed V and J ends, which lost 1 base and 3 bases, there was a span of 11 bases. The germline V gene encodes CDR1 ENHRY and CDR2 SYGVKD. The CDR3 runs to 15 residues.

The chain has TRBV15 and TRBJ1-4; D gene ambiguous. Looked up from germline, CDR1 is LNHNV and CDR2 is YYDKDF (reference sequence). Deletions cut 0 bases from V and 3 bases from J, with 8 bases between. This CDR3 is 15 amino acids long. CDR3 bases: TGTGCCACCAGCAGAGACCCAGGAGCTAATGAAAAACTGTTTTTT. Encoded protein: CATSRDPGANEKLFF.

The V and J genes are TRBV19 and TRBJ1-5; the match to TRBD1 covers 9 bases. The CDR3 is 13 amino acids. Per the germline V gene, CDR1 is LNHDA and CDR2 is SQIVND (reference sequence). V lost 8 bases to trimming and J lost 4 bases; unmatched junction nucleotides: 3. Written as DNA, the CDR3 is TGTGCCAGTGGGACAGGGAGAAATCAGCCCCAGCATTTT. Translated, it gives CASGTGRNQPQHF. The entire variable domain, with the rest obtained from reference TRBV19 and TRBJ1-5, is as follows: DGGITQSPKYLFRKEGQNVTLSCEQNLNHDAMYWYRQDPGQGLRLIYYSQIVNDFQKGDIAEGYSVSREKKESFPLTVTSAQKNPTAFYLCASGTGRNQPQHFGDGTRLSIL.

On this clonotype itself: This may be a read error: a much more frequent sequence differs by one nucleotide. The chain couples TRBV29-1 to TRBJ2-2; TRBD1 is a possible D gene (6 bases). Germline CDR1 SQVTM, CDR2 ANQGSEA. V was clipped by 4 bases and J by 4 bases, with 16 bases between them. The CDR3 extends over 15 amino acids. The DNA for the CDR3 is TGCAGCGTTGGAGGGGGAGAGTTGCGCACCGGGGAGCTGTTTTTT. This codes for CSVGGGELRTGELFF.